This record covers a single T cell receptor beta chain. The clone's antigen remains unknown. No much larger clonotype is one base removed from it; base qualities were not supplied. This entry belongs to a study of cytomegalovirus exposure and HLA in healthy donors (TCRdb year 2017). Background on the whole study: In an earlier analysis of approximately 500 of the donors, 276 Gb of sequence data and 100 million or so unique TCR beta sequences from approximately 180 million T cells were reported. An early release that covered roughly 600 HLA-typed donors contained about 300 gigabases of sequencing data and tens of millions of unique TCR sequences. The genetic ancestry cluster associated with self-reported Caucasian donors included roughly 84% of the approximately 430 genotyped donors. The study aimed to test whether cataloging public T cell receptors could reveal signatures of past pathogen exposure. Using immunosequencing, the study profiled T cell repertoires from about 650 subjects and related those repertoires to cytomegalovirus serostatus. Along with the roughly 670-subject first cohort, a separate validation cohort of over a hundred different subjects was used. To predict cytomegalovirus infection status, the study combined high-throughput TCR immunosequencing, statistical association of individual TCRs with disease status, and machine learning. To study patterns of TCR occurrence, a later analysis re-analyzed previously published TCR beta repertoires from hundreds of donors and added high-resolution HLA genotyping. In the later analysis, no new phenotypic data were used to find candidate immune exposures; instead, reliance was placed on TCR beta sequences and their occurrence across donors. To decide whether each TCR beta V gene segment behaved as functional or pseudogenic, an earlier analysis of approximately 590 of the donors relied on high-throughput TCR beta sequencing. Donor age, sex, ethnicity and CMV serostatus were collected together with the repertoire data. Genome-wide SNP genotypes for about 65% of the roughly 670 donors were used in a later genetic analysis, which treated that subset as a discovery cohort. Every discovery cohort repertoire had been produced on one sequencing platform. HLA typing covered class I and class II loci at four-digit resolution. Typing coverage differed by locus: A, B, C, DRB1 and DQB1 were typed in roughly 620-640 donors, DQA1 in about 550, DPA1 in over 600, and DPB1 in roughly 470. About five DR-DQ haplotypes were treated as single units for association and clustering because of strong linkage in the cohort. Among roughly 400 genotyped donors of the cohort, an average of about 240,000 unique TCR beta nucleotide sequences was sequenced per donor, of which about 19% were non-productive.

Summary of the overall study and its limitations: A further reported finding was that TCR beta sequences accurately predicted the HLA-A and HLA-B alleles for most subjects in the first cohort. In a later analysis, the rate of TCR association differed among HLA loci, with DRB1 alleles having the most associated TCRs and HLA-C alleles having the fewest. Most TCR sequences were seen in very few donors, while some public TCRs were found in many individuals. Over 15 rarely observed V segments, including chromosome 9 orphons, were excluded from the earlier analysis of about 610 of the donors because counts were too low. A later analysis reported that several top co-occurrence clusters appeared linked to parvovirus B19, influenza, CMV and Epstein-Barr virus. V-gene and J-gene trimming of TCR beta chains was associated with a missense DCLRE1C variant in a later genetic analysis, and the association was replicated in an independent cohort. Because some donors lacked HLA typing at each locus, the association tests relied only on the typed subset. In a later analysis, HLA-associated TCR beta chains were found to be more clonally expanded and to have lower generation probabilities than equally common non-associated chains. In both the original and validation cohorts, the classifier was reported to diagnose cytomegalovirus status with high specificity and sensitivity. Assigning TCR associations to individual alleles was difficult when HLA alleles, especially DR and DQ, strongly co-occurred. A cluster of highly shared sequence variants was judged likely to be a technical artifact of the sequencing pipeline. In a later genetic analysis, fewer N-insertions in productive TCRs were reported among donors in an Asian-associated ancestry cluster than the roughly 710-donor mean. Some IMGT-functional V segments, including TRBV6-2 and TRBV6-3, could not be told apart with the 87-base-pair reads, so those segments were excluded. A few of the identified cytomegalovirus-associated TCR beta chains were confirmed in vitro to be specific for cytomegalovirus antigens. In an earlier analysis of around 600 of the donors, most TCR beta V segments were observed in productive rearrangements about 87% or about 30% of the time, broadly matching IMGT annotations. In the study, some 180 TCR beta chains were listed as associated with cytomegalovirus. Correlated functional status among segregating V segments might reflect linkage disequilibrium, but an unknown experimental factor could not be ruled out. A later analysis found that most CMV-associated TCR beta chains appeared HLA-restricted, with HLA associations seemingly driven largely by CMV exposure. It was suggested by the authors that the approach could potentially be generalized to other disease states and immunological phenotypes. In a later analysis, around 17,000 TCR beta sequences were associated with specific HLA alleles at a false discovery rate of 0.05. Sequencing depth was assumed to be roughly uniform across donors in the presence/absence analyses, though that assumption may not hold. Only TCR beta chains were sequenced in this cohort, and the absence of alpha or paired-chain data limited detectable features. The only immune exposure information available for the cohort was CMV serostatus.

Libraries were prepared through the immunoSEQ multiplex PCR assay. A mixture of 60 forward primers for TCR Vbeta segments and 13 reverse primers for TCR Jbeta segments was used in the multiplex PCR. Amplification of the CDR3 region of rearranged TCR beta genes was performed with a multiplex PCR assay on genomic DNA. The Illumina HiSeq System was used to sequence the amplified TCR beta libraries as 87-base-pair reads. The source study handled its data this way. A later analysis counted tens of millions of unique TCR beta chains across the 500 to 850 repertoires, and roughly 10 million of these chains were shared by at least two donors. Raw reads were error-corrected and collapsed into unique sequences with a nearest-neighbor algorithm that merged closely related sequences to remove PCR and sequencing errors. V, D and J gene segments were assigned by aligning CDR3 sequences to IMGT reference sequences. For a sequence to be retained, at least a six-nucleotide match to both a V gene segment and a J gene segment was required. Rearrangements were called productive when the CDR3 lacked stop codons and stayed in frame with V and J; all others were non-productive. Following IMGT convention, CDR3 was defined as the stretch from the second conserved V-encoded cysteine up to the conserved J-encoded phenylalanine. Sequences without an unambiguous match to a single V gene segment were excluded from the earlier analysis of 587 of the donors. In an earlier analysis of a few hundred of the donors, V segments were called functional above 56.7% productive rearrangements and were called segregating when the between-donor standard deviation exceeded 5%. A statistical classification framework was developed to diagnose cytomegalovirus status using the catalog of TCR beta chain sequences. V and J gene assignment, in a later analysis, came from comparing TCR nucleotide sequences with IMGT/GENE-DB human TR gene sequences. In a later analysis, CDR3 sequences and most-parsimonious VDJ recombination scenarios were assigned using the TCRdist pipeline. In a later analysis, each TCR beta chain was defined by its CDR3 amino acid sequence together with its V-gene family, and reads without a unique V-gene family were excluded. To address suspected cross-contamination and a sequencing artifact, a later analysis removed around 600 highly shared, low-generation-probability nucleotide sequences. In a later analysis, a clonal expansion index for each public chain was calculated from normalized within-repertoire ranks of inferred template counts. Generation probabilities in a later analysis came from a VDJ recombination model fitted to out-of-frame rearrangements, and those results were checked against IGoR. In a later analysis, TCR-TCR, TCR-HLA and TCR-CMV co-occurrence was scored with hypergeometric tests, and a repertoire-size bias correction was applied to TCR pairs. False discovery rates were estimated in a later analysis by permuting HLA or CMV assignments 20 times. A later analysis grouped co-occurring TCRs with DBSCAN, adding TCRdist sequence similarity when clustering within HLA-allele-positive subsets. Co-occurrence clustering excluded repertoires with fewer than 30,000 or more than 120,000 public chains, plus five with anomalous nucleotide sharing. TCRdb carries this immuneACCESS record with in-frame sequences only. Its versions omit some clonotypes, under half of them owing to an unresolved V gene in the studies checked, with the rest unexplained. V and J calls and clone size are those listed in that table; D and trimming were worked out from the DNA. This sample is represented by around 67,000 clones; roughly 74% of them were singletons. The ten largest clones represent 22% of the sample.

The cohort consisted of fewer than 700 healthy bone marrow donors. All cohort members were sampled while nominally healthy, although unrecorded immune exposures were likely present. The donor tested CMV seropositive and was one of the 289 seropositive cohort members. A peripheral blood sample was provided by each donor, and peripheral blood mononuclear cells were used for TCR beta sequencing. The Qiagen DNeasy Blood Extraction Kit was used to extract genomic DNA from the blood cell samples. The cysteine opens and the phenylalanine closes a CDR3 of 14 amino acids. Only the CDR3 DNA is retained, 42 bases long and in frame from the first base. The germline V gene yields MNHEY for CDR1 and SVGAGI for CDR2. Unmatched junction bases come to 5, with V trimmed by 6 bases and J by 2 bases.

The source is a woman in her twenties or thirties in good health and CMV-seropositive. The sequence is built from TRBV6-5 and TRBJ2-7, with 9 junctional bases fitting TRBD2. Sequencing was performed on PBMCs. The bases are TGTGCCAGCAGGTCGTTAGCGGGGGCCTACGAGCAGTACTTC. Protein translation: CASRSLAGAYEQYF.